The 30 T cell receptor beta chains reported below all come from one sample, sequenced in a study of radiation and T cells in renal cell carcinoma. As to treatment: 15 Gy SBRT to primary tumor, nephrectomy 4 weeks later. Profiling relied on immunoSEQ multiplex PCR, and the TCRdb table lists in-frame clones only, not all of them. The sample has 18,000 or so clones, around 55% seen once; the top ten hold 12%. Sequencing was performed on tumor tissue, taken from a patient whose treatment included radiotherapy and nephrectomy. The source is a man over 45 with renal cell carcinoma.

Only a few counts were recorded for this clone. The chain employs TRBV19 and TRBJ1-5; no definite D call. Trimming took off 8 bases at V and 3 bases at J, with 8 bases between the two ends. The CDR3 consists of 12 residues. Germline V lookup: CDR1 LNHDA, CDR2 SQIVND (reference sequence). In DNA form, the CDR3 reads TGTGCCAGTCGGTCCCCCAATCAGCCCCAGCATTTT. Translation gives CASRSPNQPQHF.

This clone was seen only a few times. V gene TRBV27 combines with J gene TRBJ2-2, with D unresolved. The CDR3 is made up of 13 amino acids. Germline CDR1 reads MNHEY; CDR2 reads SMNVEV (reference sequence). V lost 2 bases to trimming and J lost 3 bases, with 4 bases between them. CDR3 DNA sequence: TGTGCCAGCAGTTTAGGAGACACCGGGGAGCTGTTTTTT. Translated: CASSLGDTGELFF.

The chain employs TRBV19 and TRBJ2-7; 14 bases agree with TRBD2. V lost 3 bases and J lost 6; bases outside the gene matches: 7. CDR1 is LNHDA, CDR2 SQIVND, per germline (reference sequence). CDR3 size: 16 residues. Here the CDR3 DNA reads TGTGCCAGTAGTATGGGGACTAGCGGGAGATGGGGCGAGCAGTACTTC. As protein: CASSMGTSGRWGEQYF.

The chain joins TRBV5-4 to TRBJ2-2, with D tentatively TRBD1 or TRBD2 (5 bases each). This CDR3 spans 16 amino acids. Trimming left V 9 bases short and J 9 bases short, with 27 bases between. The germline CDR1 and CDR2 sequences are SGHNT and YYREEE (reference sequence). The CDR3 DNA sequence: TGTGCCATTAGAACCGGGACCGCCGGCGGCAATCGGGAGCTGTTTTTT. Translation: CAIRTGTAGGNRELFF.

This clone was picked up one time. J is TRBJ2-1 and V is TRBV5-6; TRBD1 agrees at 8 bases. The CDR3 has 13 amino acids. CDR1 is SGHDT, CDR2 YYEEEE, per germline. V gave up 1 base and J gave up 7 bases; unmatched junction bases: 1. The CDR3 region has the DNA TGTGCCAGCAGCTTGCAGGGGGCGAATGAGCAGTTCTTC. Its protein is CASSLQGANEQFF.

The chain links TRBV9 to TRBJ2-1; D might be TRBD1 or TRBD2, each matching 5 bases. CDR3 length: 15 residues. The V gene's germline CDR1 is SGDLS and CDR2 YYNGEE. V shed 4 bases and J shed 4 bases, with 15 bases lying between them. CDR3 sequence reads: CASSSGTSVYNEQFF. In nucleotides, the CDR3 is TGTGCCAGCAGCTCGGGGACGTCCGTGTACAATGAGCAGTTCTTC.

The sample holds one count of this clone. The chain's CDR3 is CASSLGAGGPTDTQYF. In DNA, the CDR3 is TGCGCCAGCAGCTTGGGAGCGGGAGGCCCCACAGATACGCAGTATTTT. The rearrangement links TRBV5-1 to TRBJ2-3, with TRBD2 matching 9 bases. Trimming cost V 0 bases and J 2 bases; bases outside gene matches: 4. This CDR3 comprises 16 residues. Germline lookup yields CDR1 SGHRS and CDR2 YFSETQ.

The chain recombines TRBV5-8 with TRBJ1-3; weak D call: TRBD1 (5 bases). CDR3 length: 17 amino acids. Trimming left V 1 base short and J 0 bases short, with 14 bases between. In germline, CDR1 is SGHTS, CDR2 YDEGEE. The CDR3 sequence: CASSLSGGASSGNTIYF. CDR3 coding DNA: TGTGCCAGCAGCTTGTCAGGAGGGGCAAGCTCTGGAAACACCATATATTTT. The whole variable domain, filled in from reference TRBV5-8 and TRBJ1-3, reads EAGVTQSPTHLIKTRGQQATLRCSPISGHTSVYWYQQALGLGLQFLLWYDEGEERNRGNFPPRFSGRQFPNYSSELNVNALELEDSALYLCASSLSGGASSGNTIYFGEGSWLTVV.

This rearrangement joins TRBV9 to TRBJ2-2; D unresolved. Germline CDR1 and CDR2: SGDLS and YYNGEE. V was pared by 0 bases and J by 4 bases, with 4 bases between. The CDR3 length is 13 residues. The CDR3 region is CASSVVATGELFF. The CDR3 DNA reads as TGTGCCAGCAGCGTAGTGGCCACCGGGGAGCTGTTTTTT.

This clone was seen only a few times. The chain has TRBV4-2 and TRBJ1-4; D might be TRBD1 (5 bases). The ends were cut back, 1 base at V and 4 bases at J, with 13 bases in the middle. This CDR3 comprises 16 residues. Germline assignment: CDR1 LGHNA and CDR2 YNFKEQ. This CDR3 reads CASSQAGGVVNEKLFF. CDR3 in DNA: TGTGCCAGCAGCCAAGCGGGGGGGGTCGTTAATGAAAAACTGTTTTTT.

This rearrangement joins TRBV7-9 to TRBJ2-3; 7 bases map to TRBD2. CDR3 size: 16 residues. CDR1 is SEHNR, CDR2 FQNEAQ, per germline (reference sequence). Trimming cost V 1 base and J 3 bases; bases outside gene matches: 7. CDR3 sequence reads: CASSLGEGLWTDTQYF. The CDR3 DNA follows: TGTGCCAGCAGCTTAGGGGAGGGTCTTTGGACAGATACGCAGTATTTT. Full variable domain (remainder filled in from reference TRBV7-9 and TRBJ2-3): DTGVSQNPRHKITKRGQNVTFRCDPISEHNRLYWYRQTLGQGPEFLTYFQNEAQLEKSRLLSDRFSAERPKGSFSTLEIQRTEQGDSAMYLCASSLGEGLWTDTQYFGPGTRLTVL.

Only a few counts were recorded for this clone. The V and J genes are TRBV6-5 and TRBJ2-1, with a possible D match to TRBD1 (6 bases). This CDR3 contains 15 residues. Trimming shortened V by 6 bases and J by 5 bases, and 17 bases separated the two germline ends. Germline assignment: CDR1 MNHEY and CDR2 SVGAGI. In nucleotides, the CDR3 is TGTGCCAGCAGCCCTACAGGGTTGGGACACAATGAGCAGTTCTTC. It translates to CASSPTGLGHNEQFF.

This chain links TRBV5-1 with TRBJ2-5; TRBD2 might be the D (6 bases). This CDR3 has 14 residues. The V end was cut by 6 bases, the J end by 2 bases, with 14 bases between. The germline gives CDR1 SGHRS, CDR2 YFSETQ. As DNA, the CDR3 is TGCGCCAGCACCCCCGGGAGTACTCAAGAGACCCAGTACTTC. This translates into CASTPGSTQETQYF.

V and J are TRBV2 and TRBJ2-7; possible D gene TRBD1, 5 bases. Germline assignment: CDR1 SNHLY and CDR2 FYNNEI. The CDR3 runs to 15 residues. The V end was cut by 5 bases, the J end by 0 bases, with 14 bases between. The chain's CDR3 is CASSTVKGSSYEQYF. Here the CDR3 DNA reads TGTGCCAGCAGTACCGTGAAGGGGTCCTCCTACGAGCAGTACTTC.

The table lists this clone with a few counts. The rearrangement uses TRBV6-6 and TRBJ2-7; the match to TRBD1 covers 9 bases. The V segment lost 6 bases and the J segment 6 bases; nucleotides outside the gene matches: 9. Per the germline V gene, CDR1 is MNHNY and CDR2 is SVGAGI (reference sequence). The CDR3 is 14 residues long. The CDR3 nucleotides read TGTGCCAGCAGCCTCTTGGGACAGGGCAGCGAGCAGTACTTC. It specifies CASSLLGQGSEQYF.

This clone appeared a few times. The rearrangement links TRBV2 to TRBJ1-2; D might be TRBD1 (6 bases). CDR1 is SNHLY, CDR2 FYNNEI, per germline. The ends were cut back, 7 bases at V and 1 base at J, with 16 bases in the middle. The CDR3 contains 15 residues. The CDR3 reads CASTSDRKVNYGYTF. DNA for the CDR3: TGTGCCAGCACGTCGGACAGAAAAGTTAACTATGGCTACACCTTC.

This rearrangement joins TRBV2 to TRBJ1-4, with TRBD1 matching over 10 bases. J lost 7 bases, V lost 6 bases, and 2 bases had no gene match. CDR1 is SNHLY and CDR2 is FYNNEI in the germline V gene. This CDR3 is 13 amino acids long. The CDR3 region has the DNA TGTGCCAGCAGGAGGACAGGGGGTGAAAAACTGTTTTTT. Protein: CASRRTGGEKLFF.

The gene calls are TRBV7-8 and TRBJ2-7; D is unresolved. Trimming removed 4 bases at V and 7 bases at J, with 20 bases between. Germline V gene data show CDR1 as SGHVS and CDR2 as FQNEAQ. The CDR3 consists of 15 residues. The CDR3 loop is CASSSPEVSTWEQYF. The CDR3 DNA reads TGTGCCAGCAGCTCCCCCGAGGTTTCAACGTGGGAGCAGTACTTC.

The genes are TRBV9 and TRBJ2-3; D unresolved. This CDR3 contains 14 residues. Germline values: CDR1 SGDLS, CDR2 YYNGEE. Trimming cost V 0 bases and J 2 bases, with 7 bases left between them. The DNA for the CDR3 is TGTGCCAGCAGCGTAGACAGCCCCACAGATACGCAGTATTTT. Protein product: CASSVDSPTDTQYF.

The chain has TRBV30 and TRBJ2-3; 13 nucleotides agree with TRBD2. Trimming cost V 2 bases and J 6 bases; bases outside gene matches: 11. This CDR3 spans 17 amino acids. CDR1 and CDR2 from the germline V gene are GTSNPN and SVGIG (reference sequence). The CDR3 nucleotides read TGTGCCTGGAGTCGCCCCCAACTAGCGGGGGGGCCCGATACGCAGTATTTT. This codes for CAWSRPQLAGGPDTQYF.

Within the sample, this clone is medium-sized. Other DNA sequences in this specimen translate into the identical CDR3. The chain has TRBV6-5 and TRBJ2-7, with 13 bases fitting TRBD2. Germline V gene lookup returns CDR1 MNHEY and CDR2 SVGAGI. The CDR3 sequence is 15 residues long. V shed 6 bases and J 4 bases; nucleotides not matched to a gene: 6. CDR3 in amino acids: CASRLGLAGVYEQYF. In DNA, the CDR3 is TGTGCCAGCAGACTTGGACTAGCGGGGGTATACGAGCAGTACTTC.

This chain joins TRBV4-2 and TRBJ1-2, with D maybe TRBD1 (5 bases). V was shortened by 1 base and J by 2 bases, with 14 bases between the two germline ends. CDR3 size: 16 residues. Germline V lookup: CDR1 LGHNA, CDR2 YNFKEQ. DNA of the CDR3: TGTGCCAGCAGCCAAGCGAGGGCAGGGTTGAACTATGGCTACACCTTC. This translates into CASSQARAGLNYGYTF.

The chain is built from TRBV2 and TRBJ2-1, with 11 positions matching TRBD2. This CDR3 is 15 amino acids long. The germline V gene encodes CDR1 SNHLY and CDR2 FYNNEI. V shed 4 bases, J shed 7 bases, and the junction held 6 bases outside the gene matches. The CDR3 region is CASSGIAGGPNEQFF. Written as DNA, the CDR3 is TGTGCCAGCAGTGGGATAGCGGGAGGGCCTAATGAGCAGTTCTTC.

The rearrangement uses TRBV7-8 and TRBJ2-1; 8 bases match TRBD1. CDR3 length: 13 amino acids. After removal of 3 bases from V and 15 bases from J, the junction contained 10 bases not matched to a gene. Germline CDR1 and CDR2: SGHVS and FQNEAQ. The CDR3 nucleotides are TGTGCCAGCAGCTTCAACAGGGGGAGGTCGCCGTTCTTC. Encoded protein: CASSFNRGRSPFF. Variable domain in full (rest from reference TRBV7-8 and TRBJ2-1): GAGVSQSPRYKVAKRGQDVALRCDPISGHVSLFWYQQALGQGPEFLTYFQNEAQLDKSGLPSDRFFAERPEGSVSTLKIQRTQQEDSAVYLCASSFNRGRSPFFGPGTRLTVL.

The rearrangement joins TRBV25-1 to TRBJ2-2; perhaps TRBD2 as D (5 bases). The CDR3 extends over 15 amino acids. Germline V gives CDR1 MGHDK, CDR2 SYGVNS. V lost 1 base, J lost 4 bases, and 10 bases lay in between. CDR3 sequence: CASSEWGDGTGELFF. The CDR3 region has the DNA TGTGCCAGCAGTGAATGGGGAGACGGCACCGGGGAGCTGTTTTTT.

This sequence joins TRBV30 and TRBJ2-7, with a weak D call TRBD2 (7 bases). Germline assignment: CDR1 GTSNPN and CDR2 SVGIG (reference sequence). The CDR3 length is 16 residues. V dropped 5 bases and J dropped 2 bases, with 22 bases sitting between them. CDR3 in DNA: TGTGCCTGGGGAGACAAGGGGGGGAGCTTAACCTACGAGCAGTACTTC. This encodes CAWGDKGGSLTYEQYF.

This chain uses TRBV7-9 with TRBJ1-2; maybe TRBD1 (5 bases). The CDR3 loop spans 16 amino acids. Germline V gene data show CDR1 as SEHNR and CDR2 as FQNEAQ (reference sequence). The ends were cut back, 5 bases at V and 4 bases at J, with 20 bases in the middle. The CDR3 here is CASSNFRDFSLYGYTF. DNA of the CDR3: TGTGCCAGCAGCAACTTCCGGGACTTCTCTCTCTATGGCTACACCTTC.

J is TRBJ2-5 and V is TRBV7-8; no definite D call. Per germline, CDR1 SGHVS and CDR2 FQNEAQ. The CDR3 spans 15 residues. V lost 5 bases and J lost 5, with 18 bases in between. The CDR3, as DNA: TGTGCCAGCAGCCCCAGGCCGGAAAGCTACGAGACCCAGTACTTC. Amino acids: CASSPRPESYETQYF.

The chain uses TRBV4-3 and TRBJ2-3; 9 nucleotides agree with TRBD2. This CDR3 has 18 residues. V dropped 0 bases and J dropped 2; count of bases not matched to a gene: 9. Looked up from germline, CDR1 is LGHNA and CDR2 is YSLEER. The CDR3 region has the DNA TGCGCCAGCAGCCAAGATTGGGCTAGCGGGGCCCACACAGATACGCAGTATTTT. Its translation: CASSQDWASGAHTDTQYF.

CDR3 in amino acids: CASSVSGTGGFYEQYF. The CDR3, as DNA: TGTGCCAGCAGTGTTTCCGGGACAGGGGGCTTCTACGAGCAGTACTTC. V is TRBV6-4 and J is TRBJ2-7, with 12 nucleotides matching TRBD1. Germline V gives CDR1 MRHNA, CDR2 SNTAGT. The CDR3 extends over 16 amino acids. V lost 4 bases and J lost 3; bases outside the gene matches: 7.